A single sample gave rise to the 9 T cell receptor beta chains below, sequenced in a study of cytomegalovirus exposure and HLA in healthy donors. The assay was immunoSEQ multiplex PCR, and TCRdb's table has in-frame clones only and misses some. This sample yields around 69,000 clones, of which nearly 96% are seen a single time; 4.5% belongs to the top ten. Sequencing input: PBMCs. The receptor source for this set is a woman aged 18-30 years in good health and CMV-seropositive.

The V gene is TRBV19, the J gene TRBJ2-6, with D possibly matching TRBD1 (5 bases). This CDR3 contains 16 residues. Germline V gene sequence: CDR1 LNHDA, CDR2 SQIVND (reference sequence). V was shortened by 3 bases and J by 2 bases, with 11 bases between the two germline ends. The CDR3 bases are TGTGCCAGTAGTATGATACAGGATCCTGGGGCCAACGTCCTGACTTTC. It translates to CASSMIQDPGANVLTF.

The chain carries TRBV19 and TRBJ1-5; D unresolved. This CDR3 contains 12 residues. Per germline, CDR1 LNHDA and CDR2 SQIVND (reference sequence). Trimming left V 5 bases short and J 4 bases short, with 6 bases between. CDR3 loop: CASSPHNQPQHF. The CDR3 DNA sequence: TGTGCCAGTAGTCCCCATAATCAGCCCCAGCATTTT.

CDR3 in amino acids: CASRLTGSAGELFF. DNA of the CDR3: TGTGCCAGCAGACTGACAGGTTCCGCCGGGGAGCTGTTTTTT. The rearrangement links TRBV28 to TRBJ2-2, with D perhaps matching TRBD1 (6 bases). The germline CDR1 and CDR2 sequences are MDHEN and SYDVKM. The V end was cut by 6 bases, the J end by 6 bases, with 14 bases between. This CDR3 comprises 14 residues.

The chain couples TRBV4-1 to TRBJ2-7; 8 bases agree with TRBD1. This CDR3 spans 17 amino acids. In germline, CDR1 is MGHRA, CDR2 YSYEKL. Losses at the gene ends were 0 bases for V and 3 bases for J; bases not matched to a gene: 10. The CDR3 region is CASSQDRARDRFYEQYF. In DNA, the CDR3 is TGCGCCAGCAGCCAAGATCGGGCCCGGGACAGGTTCTACGAGCAGTACTTC.

The chain carries TRBV4-1 and TRBJ1-4; D perhaps matches TRBD1 (6 bases). CDR3 length equals 15 residues. Germline V lookup: CDR1 MGHRA, CDR2 YSYEKL. Trimming left V 0 bases short and J 8 bases short, with 13 bases between. The CDR3 sequence is CASSQDGTGWEKLFF. The CDR3 region has the DNA TGCGCCAGCAGCCAAGATGGAACAGGGTGGGAAAAACTGTTTTTT.

V gene TRBV6-1 combines with J gene TRBJ1-2; D unclear. Germline CDR1 MNHNS, CDR2 SASEGT. The CDR3 has 14 amino acids. The V and J ends lost 4 bases and 3 bases respectively, with 12 bases between them. Here the CDR3 reads CASSGSLGDYGYTF. DNA for the CDR3: TGTGCCAGCAGTGGAAGTCTTGGAGACTATGGCTACACCTTC.

The rearrangement uses TRBV7-3 and TRBJ2-1; TRBD1 matches 9 bases. Trimming cost V 5 bases and J 6 bases; bases outside gene matches: 5. This CDR3 comprises 14 residues. Germline-derived CDR1 and CDR2 are SGHTA and FQGTGA. The CDR3 DNA reads TGTGCCAGCAGCATCGGACAGGGGCCCAATGAGCAGTTCTTC. Amino acid sequence: CASSIGQGPNEQFF.

CDR3 residues: CASSEVRSYSEQYF. In nucleotides, the CDR3 is TGTGCCAGCAGTGAAGTGAGGTCGTATTCAGAGCAGTACTTC. The chain is built from TRBV2 and TRBJ2-7; D gene uncertain. Germline values: CDR1 SNHLY, CDR2 FYNNEI. The CDR3 totals 14 residues. Deletions cut 1 base from V and 7 bases from J, with 14 bases between.

V gene TRBV30 combines with J gene TRBJ2-3; 9 bases map to TRBD1. Germline V gene data show CDR1 as GTSNPN and CDR2 as SVGIG (reference sequence). V gave up 2 bases and J gave up 4 bases; unmatched junction bases: 4. CDR3 size: 14 residues. The CDR3 sequence is CAWSPDRGADTQYF. Here the CDR3 DNA reads TGTGCCTGGAGTCCGGACAGGGGCGCAGATACGCAGTATTTT. The whole variable domain, remainder taken from reference TRBV30 and TRBJ2-3, is SQTIHQWPATLVQPVGSPLSLECTVEGTSNPNLYWYRQAAGRGLQLLFYSVGIGQISSEVPQNLSASRPQDRQFILSSKKLLLSDSGFYLCAWSPDRGADTQYFGPGTRLTVL.